Presented here are 10 T cell receptor beta chains from one specimen sequenced in a study of T cells in narcolepsy. The method was immunoSEQ multiplex PCR; TCRdb's version includes in-frame clones alone and lacks a portion of them. The table includes approximately 35,000 clones, approximately 80% detected once. Sequencing was performed on memory (CD45RA-) CD4+ T cells from blood. These receptors originate from a human donor in good health.

This chain links TRBV19 with TRBJ1-1; D gene uncertain. Germline CDR1 reads LNHDA; CDR2 reads SQIVND (reference sequence). The CDR3 covers 14 residues. Trimming took off 6 bases at V and 3 bases at J, with 14 bases between the two ends. The CDR3 here is CASRRFSGYTEAFF. The DNA of the CDR3 is TGTGCCAGTAGACGGTTCTCAGGTTACACTGAAGCTTTCTTT.

The V and J genes are TRBV5-1 and TRBJ1-4; D is uncertain. This CDR3 comprises 16 residues. With 2 bases removed from V and 5 bases from J, the gap between germline ends came to 16 bases. Germline-derived CDR1 and CDR2 are SGHRS and YFSETQ. The CDR3 sequence is CASSLIGNSQNEKLFF. DNA of the CDR3: TGCGCCAGCAGCTTAATAGGAAACAGTCAGAATGAAAAACTGTTTTTT.

This chain connects TRBV5-1 to TRBJ2-2; tentatively, D is TRBD1 (5 bases). Germline loops: CDR1 SGHRS, CDR2 YFSETQ. Trimming removed 3 bases from V and 7 bases from J, with 13 bases in between. CDR3 length: 14 residues. The CDR3 bases are TGCGCCAGCAGCTCGACGACAGATATCGGGGAGCTGTTTTTT. This codes for CASSSTTDIGELFF.

The V gene is TRBV6-6, the J gene TRBJ1-4; D is undetermined. CDR1 is MNHNY and CDR2 is SVGAGI in the germline V gene (reference sequence). Trimming took off 6 bases at V and 0 bases at J, with 8 bases between the two ends. CDR3 length equals 14 residues. The CDR3 DNA follows: TGTGCCAGCAGCGCCAGCCCAACTAATGAAAAACTGTTTTTT. The encoded protein is CASSASPTNEKLFF.

This rearrangement joins TRBV5-1 to TRBJ1-1, with TRBD1 as a possible D gene (5 bases). V was cut by 4 bases and J by 4 bases, with 11 bases left in between. CDR1 is SGHRS, CDR2 YFSETQ, per germline. CDR3 size: 13 residues. The CDR3 loop reads CASSDQGITEAFF. The DNA for the CDR3 is TGCGCCAGCAGCGACCAGGGCATCACTGAAGCTTTCTTT.

This clone has a single count. The rearrangement links TRBV6-6 to TRBJ2-4; unclear D gene. V was clipped by 6 bases and J by 9 bases, with 15 bases between them. Germline CDR1 and CDR2: MNHNY and SVGAGI (reference sequence). The CDR3 covers 13 residues. The CDR3 DNA reads as TGTGCCAGCAGCCCAGTAGGCGGTTTCATTCAGTACTTC. This sequence encodes CASSPVGGFIQYF.

The genes are TRBV27 and TRBJ2-1; D ambiguous. The CDR3 runs to 15 residues. The V end was cut by 2 bases, the J end by 5 bases, with 13 bases between. Per the germline V gene, CDR1 is MNHEY and CDR2 is SMNVEV (reference sequence). CDR3 protein: CASSLSLTRDNEQFF. The CDR3, as DNA: TGTGCCAGCAGTTTAAGCCTCACCCGGGACAATGAGCAGTTCTTC.

The V call is TRBV19, the J call TRBJ2-3; D ambiguous. The CDR3 runs to 14 residues. V lost 5 bases and J 3 bases, leaving 12 bases between the germline ends. Germline lookup yields CDR1 LNHDA and CDR2 SQIVND (reference sequence). In DNA form, the CDR3 reads TGTGCCAGTAGTTCTCCGGGCCGAACAGATACGCAGTATTTT. Amino acid sequence: CASSSPGRTDTQYF.

The CDR3 protein is CASSQGRTGAQETQYF. In nucleotides, the CDR3 is TGTGCCAGCAGCCAAGGACGAACGGGGGCGCAAGAGACCCAGTACTTC. The rearrangement uses TRBV4-2 and TRBJ2-5; the D gene could be TRBD1 or TRBD2 (6 bases each). Trimming took off 1 base at V and 2 bases at J, with 14 bases between the two ends. This CDR3 has 16 amino acids. Germline V gene lookup returns CDR1 LGHNA and CDR2 YNFKEQ.

J is TRBJ1-2 and V is TRBV7-2, with 10 nucleotides matching TRBD1. This CDR3 contains 15 residues. The V segment lost 5 bases and the J segment 2 bases; nucleotides outside the gene matches: 5. Germline V CDR1 and CDR2: SGHTA, FQGNSA. CDR3 coding DNA: TGTGCCAGCAGCGTGCCGGGACAGGGGAACTATGGCTACACCTTC. It yields the protein CASSVPGQGNYGYTF.